The present entry profiles one T cell receptor (beta chain) with its context. This sample is part of a study of blood T cell repertoires in COVID-19. Study at large: The study drew acute and convalescent COVID-19 samples from the United States, Italy and Spain. T cells, B-cell-depleted T cells, or PBMCs supplied cDNA or gDNA.

As originally analysed: Estimation of nucleated cell counts relied on the amplification of reference gene primers. Data came from immunoSEQ multiplex PCR; TCRdb stores just in-frame clones and leaves some out. Clone size and V and J calls were adopted from that table, with D and trimming inferred from the DNA. The data contain roughly 150,000 clones, more than 75% of them singletons. The germline V gene encodes CDR1 MGHDK and CDR2 SYGVNS. Trimming cost V 6 bases and J 3 bases, with 12 bases left between them. The CDR3 totals 13 residues. This chain joins TRBV25-1 and TRBJ2-7, with D tentatively TRBD1 (5 bases). The sequence was collected from a middle-aged man who had recovered from COVID-19. Sequenced sample: peripheral blood. CDR3 DNA: TGTGCCAGCAGGCCCCGGACAAGCTACGAGCAGTACTTC. It encodes CASRPRTSYEQYF.